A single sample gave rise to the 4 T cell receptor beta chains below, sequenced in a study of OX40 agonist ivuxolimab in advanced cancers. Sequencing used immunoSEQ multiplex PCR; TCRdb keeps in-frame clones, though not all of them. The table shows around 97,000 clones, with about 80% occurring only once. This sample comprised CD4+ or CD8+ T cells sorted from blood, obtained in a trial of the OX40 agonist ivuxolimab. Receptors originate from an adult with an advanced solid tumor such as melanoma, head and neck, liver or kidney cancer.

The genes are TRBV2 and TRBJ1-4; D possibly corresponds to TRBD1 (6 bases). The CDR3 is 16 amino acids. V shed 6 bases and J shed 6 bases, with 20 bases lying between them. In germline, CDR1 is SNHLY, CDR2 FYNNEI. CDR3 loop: CASSTRGVRGDEKLFF. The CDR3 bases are TGTGCCAGCAGCACCCGGGGGGTCAGGGGAGATGAAAAACTGTTTTTT.

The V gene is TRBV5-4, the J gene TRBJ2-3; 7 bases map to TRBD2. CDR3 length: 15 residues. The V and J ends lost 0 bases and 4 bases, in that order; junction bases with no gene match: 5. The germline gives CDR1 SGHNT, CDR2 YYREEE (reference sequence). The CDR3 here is CASSLGGGFADTQYF. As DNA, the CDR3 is TGTGCCAGCAGCTTGGGCGGGGGTTTCGCAGATACGCAGTATTTT.

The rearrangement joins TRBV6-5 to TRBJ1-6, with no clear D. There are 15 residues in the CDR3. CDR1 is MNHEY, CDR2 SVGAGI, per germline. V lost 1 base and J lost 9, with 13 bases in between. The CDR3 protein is CASSYYPPRASPLHF. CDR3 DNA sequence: TGTGCCAGCAGTTACTACCCACCTAGGGCTTCACCCCTCCACTTT.

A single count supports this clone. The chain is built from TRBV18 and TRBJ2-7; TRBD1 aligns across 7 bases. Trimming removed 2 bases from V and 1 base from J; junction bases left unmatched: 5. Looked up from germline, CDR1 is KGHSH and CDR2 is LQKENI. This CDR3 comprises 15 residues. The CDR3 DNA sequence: TGTGCCAGCTCACCAAGACAGGGACGATCCTACGAGCAGTACTTC. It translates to CASSPRQGRSYEQYF.